This TCR beta chain is from a study of shared clonotypes between healthy human individuals. Overall study context: Three plates each covered CD4 naive and memory; CD8 naive two, CD8 memory one.

Germline V gene sequence: CDR1 SGDLS, CDR2 YYNGEE. Trimming removed 4 bases from V and 5 bases from J, with 7 bases in between. The CDR3 is made up of 11 amino acids. The genomic DNA of each subset was split evenly across several immunoSEQ plates. Libraries were prepared by immunoSEQ multiplex PCR; TCRdb keeps only in-frame clonotypes and omits some of them. The sample has over 1.4 million clones; roughly 97% are singletons. Points on this clone: Its antigen is currently unknown.

Regarding the study as a whole: Estimated clonotype richness was generally higher in naive than memory subsets. The low donor count limited represented genetic and exposure-history diversity.

This chain uses TRBV9 with TRBJ2-7; D is ambiguous. The sequenced material came from naive CD4+ T cells sorted from blood. Noted subset: CD45RA+ positively selected. The sequence derives from a man between 25 and 39 years old in good health. CDR3 sequence reads: CASSPPHEQYF. The CDR3 DNA reads TGTGCCAGCAGCCCCCCACACGAGCAGTACTTC.